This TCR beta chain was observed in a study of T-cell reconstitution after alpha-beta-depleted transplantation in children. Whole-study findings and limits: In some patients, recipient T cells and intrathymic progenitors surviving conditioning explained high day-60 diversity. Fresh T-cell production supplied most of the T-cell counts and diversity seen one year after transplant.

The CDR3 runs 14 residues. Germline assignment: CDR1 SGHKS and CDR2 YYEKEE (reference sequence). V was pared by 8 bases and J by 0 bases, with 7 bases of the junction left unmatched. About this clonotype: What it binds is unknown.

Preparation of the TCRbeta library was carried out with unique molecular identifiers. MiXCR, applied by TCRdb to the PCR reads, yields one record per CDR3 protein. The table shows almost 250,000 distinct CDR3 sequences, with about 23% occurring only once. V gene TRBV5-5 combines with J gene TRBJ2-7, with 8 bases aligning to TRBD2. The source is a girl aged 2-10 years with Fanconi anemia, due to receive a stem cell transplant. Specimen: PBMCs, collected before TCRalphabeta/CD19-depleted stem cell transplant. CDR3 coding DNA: TGTGCCAGTTCCCGACTAGCGAACTCCTACGAGCAGTACTTC. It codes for CASSRLANSYEQYF.